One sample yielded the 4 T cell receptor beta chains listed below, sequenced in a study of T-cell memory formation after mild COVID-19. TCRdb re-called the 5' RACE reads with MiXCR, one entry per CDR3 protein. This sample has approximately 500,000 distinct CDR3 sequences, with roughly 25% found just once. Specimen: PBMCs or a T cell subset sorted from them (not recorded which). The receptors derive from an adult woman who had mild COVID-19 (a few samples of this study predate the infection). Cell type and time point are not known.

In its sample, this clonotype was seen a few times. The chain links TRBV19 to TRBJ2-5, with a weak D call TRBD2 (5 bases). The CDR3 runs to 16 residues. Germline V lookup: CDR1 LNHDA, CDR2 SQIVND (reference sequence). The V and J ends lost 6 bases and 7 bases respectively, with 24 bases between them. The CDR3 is CASSKATRTSAGTQYF. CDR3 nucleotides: TGTGCCAGTAGCAAGGCCACTCGAACCTCGGCGGGGACCCAGTACTTC.

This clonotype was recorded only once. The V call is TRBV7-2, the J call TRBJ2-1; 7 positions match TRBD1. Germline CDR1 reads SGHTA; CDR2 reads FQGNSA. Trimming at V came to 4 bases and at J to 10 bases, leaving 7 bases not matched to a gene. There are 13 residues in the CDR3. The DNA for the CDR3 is TGTGCCAGCAGCTCCAGAGACAGGGAAGAGCAGTTCTTC. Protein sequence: CASSSRDREEQFF.

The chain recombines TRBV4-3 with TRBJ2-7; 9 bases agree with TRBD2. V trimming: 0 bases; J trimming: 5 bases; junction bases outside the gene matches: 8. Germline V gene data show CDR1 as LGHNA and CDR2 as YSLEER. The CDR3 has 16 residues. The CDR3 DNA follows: TGCGCCAGCAGCCAAGATCTTAGCGGGAGAAACAACGAGCAGTACTTC. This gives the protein CASSQDLSGRNNEQYF.

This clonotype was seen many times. In DNA, the CDR3 is TGTGCCACCAGCGGGACCCAAAGCACAGATACGCAGTATTTT. Its translation: CATSGTQSTDTQYF. This rearrangement joins TRBV15 to TRBJ2-3, with D perhaps assigned TRBD1 or TRBD2 (5 bases each). V was pared by 5 bases and J by 0 bases, with 9 bases between. The germline CDR1 and CDR2 sequences are LNHNV and YYDKDF (reference sequence). The length of the CDR3 is 14 residues.